The TCR beta chain under discussion was sequenced for a study of T cell responses to AZD1222 COVID-19 vaccine. Overall study results and limits: Nearly half of spike-specific TCRs reportedly go after variant regions that carry no mutations.

Per germline, CDR1 SGDLS and CDR2 YYNGEE. The CDR3 loop spans 11 amino acids. Trimming shortened V by 4 bases and J by 5 bases, and 6 bases separated the two germline ends. Generated by immunoSEQ multiplex PCR, the TCRdb table keeps only in-frame clones and is missing some. This table has 170,000 or so clones, 90% appearing once. With regard to this clone: Its antigen is currently unknown.

This specimen was peripheral blood, taken on day 0 of AZD1222 vaccination. The rearrangement links TRBV9 to TRBJ1-2; D unresolved. The sequence came from an adult in good health. The CDR3 nucleotides are TGTGCCAGCAGCTCAGAGTATGGCTACACCTTC. Translated, it gives CASSSEYGYTF. Full variable domain (missing parts from reference TRBV9 and TRBJ1-2): DSGVTQTPKHLITATGQRVTLRCSPRSGDLSVYWYQQSLDQGLQFLIQYYNGEERAKGNILERFSAQQFPDLHSELNLSSLELGDSALYFCASSSEYGYTFGSGTRLTVV.